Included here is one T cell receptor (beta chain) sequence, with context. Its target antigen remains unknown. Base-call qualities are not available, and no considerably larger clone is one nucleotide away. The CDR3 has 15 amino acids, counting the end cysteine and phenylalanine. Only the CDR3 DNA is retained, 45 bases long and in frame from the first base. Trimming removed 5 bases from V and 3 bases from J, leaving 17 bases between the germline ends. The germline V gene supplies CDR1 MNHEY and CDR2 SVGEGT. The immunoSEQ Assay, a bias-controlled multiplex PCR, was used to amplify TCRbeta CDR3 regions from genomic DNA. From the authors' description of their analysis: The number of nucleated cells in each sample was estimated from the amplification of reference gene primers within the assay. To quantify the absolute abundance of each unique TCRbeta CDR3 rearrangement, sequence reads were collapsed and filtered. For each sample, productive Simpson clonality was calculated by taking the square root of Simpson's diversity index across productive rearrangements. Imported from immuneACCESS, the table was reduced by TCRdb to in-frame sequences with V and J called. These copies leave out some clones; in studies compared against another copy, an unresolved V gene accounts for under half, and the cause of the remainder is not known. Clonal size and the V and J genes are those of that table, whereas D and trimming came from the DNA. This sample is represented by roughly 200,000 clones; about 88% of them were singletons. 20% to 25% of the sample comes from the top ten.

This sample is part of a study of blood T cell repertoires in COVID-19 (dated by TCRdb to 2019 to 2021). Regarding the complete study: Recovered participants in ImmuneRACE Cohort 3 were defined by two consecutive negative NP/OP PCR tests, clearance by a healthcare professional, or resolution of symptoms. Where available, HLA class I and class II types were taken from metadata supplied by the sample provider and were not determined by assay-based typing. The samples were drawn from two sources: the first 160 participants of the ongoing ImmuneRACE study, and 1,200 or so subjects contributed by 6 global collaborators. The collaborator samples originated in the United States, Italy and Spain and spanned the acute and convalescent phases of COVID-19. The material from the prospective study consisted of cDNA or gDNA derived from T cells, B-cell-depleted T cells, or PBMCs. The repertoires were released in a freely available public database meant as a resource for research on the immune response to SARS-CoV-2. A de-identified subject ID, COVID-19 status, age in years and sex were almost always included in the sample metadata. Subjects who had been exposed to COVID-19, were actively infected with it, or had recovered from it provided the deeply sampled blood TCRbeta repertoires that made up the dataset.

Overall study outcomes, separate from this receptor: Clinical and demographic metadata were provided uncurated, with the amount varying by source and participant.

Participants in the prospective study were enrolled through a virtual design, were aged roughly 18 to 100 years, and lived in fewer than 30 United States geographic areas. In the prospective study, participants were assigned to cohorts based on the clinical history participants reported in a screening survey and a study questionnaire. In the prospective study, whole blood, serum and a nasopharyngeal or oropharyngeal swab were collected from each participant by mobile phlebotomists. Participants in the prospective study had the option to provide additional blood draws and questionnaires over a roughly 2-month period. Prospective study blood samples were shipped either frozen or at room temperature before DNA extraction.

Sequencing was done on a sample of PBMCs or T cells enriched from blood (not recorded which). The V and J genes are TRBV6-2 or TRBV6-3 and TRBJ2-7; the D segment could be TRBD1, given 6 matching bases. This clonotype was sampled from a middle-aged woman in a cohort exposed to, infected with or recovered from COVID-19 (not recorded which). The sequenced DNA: TGTGCCAGCAGTCAGTGCGAGGAAGGGGGCTACGAGCAGTACTTC. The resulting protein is CASSQCEEGGYEQYF.